This TCR beta chain was obtained from a study of cytomegalovirus exposure and HLA in healthy donors. Whole-study findings and limits: Rates of TCR association differed by HLA locus in a later analysis, with DRB1 highest and HLA-C lowest.

In regard to this clone: Antigen: not known.

13 Jbeta primers and 60 Vbeta primers were used for the PCR. Assay: immunoSEQ multiplex PCR; the TCRdb copy retains only in-frame clones and omits some. The sample records under 250,000 clones, roughly 80% being singletons. The V gene lost 2 bases and the J gene lost 4 bases, with 9 bases spanning the gap. The length of the CDR3 is 13 residues. CDR1 and CDR2 (germline): SGHNT, YENEEA. J is TRBJ2-7 and V is TRBV11-3; D may be TRBD2 (5 bases). Sequencing was done on a sample of PBMCs. The clonotype originates from a woman in her thirties or forties in good health and CMV-seronegative. This CDR3 reads CASSLLRGYEQYF. The CDR3 DNA is TGTGCCAGCAGCTTACTACGGGGATACGAGCAGTACTTC.